The 14 T cell receptor beta chains presented below share a single source sample, sequenced in a study of cytomegalovirus exposure and HLA in healthy donors (dated by TCRdb to the late 2010s). The library was made by the immunoSEQ multiplex PCR assay. For the multiplex PCR, a mixture combining 60 forward primers for TCR Vbeta segments and 13 reverse primers for TCR Jbeta segments was used. The source is immuneACCESS, and TCRdb retained only in-frame sequences with V and J called. Part of the clones is not carried over; for the studies checked, unresolved V genes explain less than half of this, and the remainder is unexplained. For this sample there are 130,000 or so clones; around 77% appear just once. Jointly, the top ten make up approximately 1.2% of the sample. What was sequenced was PBMCs. The receptor set was obtained from a middle-aged man in good health and CMV-seronegative.

The rearrangement uses TRBV27 and TRBJ1-2; a possible D gene is TRBD1 (6 bases). Trimming stripped 6 bases from V and 7 bases from J, with 15 bases between. Germline CDR1 reads MNHEY; CDR2 reads SMNVEV (reference sequence). The CDR3 sequence is 13 residues long. The CDR3 spells CASSSYDRFGYTF. The CDR3 nucleotides are TGTGCCAGCAGCTCATACGACAGGTTTGGCTACACCTTC.

The chain employs TRBV2 and TRBJ1-5; 10 bases line up with TRBD1. The CDR3 is made up of 14 amino acids. Germline V gives CDR1 SNHLY, CDR2 FYNNEI. The junction had 3 bases not matched to a gene; V was cut back by 6 bases and J by 4 bases. The CDR3 loop reads CASSGGQGNQPQHF. CDR3 sequence (DNA): TGTGCCAGCAGCGGGGGACAGGGGAATCAGCCCCAGCATTTT.

V and J are TRBV27 and TRBJ2-2, with a tentative D call TRBD2 (6 bases). The CDR3 extends over 14 amino acids. The germline V and J ends were trimmed by 3 bases and 2 bases, with 7 bases remaining between them. CDR1 and CDR2 from the germline V gene are MNHEY and SMNVEV (reference sequence). The CDR3 DNA reads TGTGCCAGCAGTTTCGGGGGAAACACCGGGGAGCTGTTTTTT. Translated: CASSFGGNTGELFF.

This chain links TRBV5-1 with TRBJ2-7; 8 bases are a match to TRBD1. CDR1 is SGHRS, CDR2 YFSETQ, per germline. V lost 0 bases, J lost 3 bases, and 5 bases stayed unmatched. The CDR3 is 15 residues long. DNA for the CDR3: TGCGCCAGCAGCTTGGTCCCCGGGACAGGCTACGAGCAGTACTTC. It encodes CASSLVPGTGYEQYF.

The chain combines TRBV14 with TRBJ2-3, with 14 nucleotides matching TRBD2. CDR3 length equals 18 residues. The V and J ends lost 0 bases and 5 bases, in that order; junction bases with no gene match: 7. CDR1 is SGHDN, CDR2 FVKESK, per germline. The CDR3 spells CASSQDLGLAGEGDTQYF. Written as DNA, the CDR3 is TGTGCCAGCAGCCAAGACTTGGGACTAGCGGGAGAAGGAGATACGCAGTATTTT.

The chain links TRBV7-9 to TRBJ1-1, with TRBD1 matching over 7 bases. The CDR3 covers 14 residues. V lost 4 bases, J lost 0 bases, and 2 bases stayed unmatched. Germline V gives CDR1 SEHNR, CDR2 FQNEAQ (reference sequence). CDR3 coding DNA: TGTGCCAGCAGCTATACAGGGGTGAACACTGAAGCTTTCTTT. Translation: CASSYTGVNTEAFF.

The chain combines TRBV5-1 with TRBJ2-2, with a tentative D call TRBD1 (6 bases). The CDR3 extends over 15 amino acids. CDR1 and CDR2 from the germline V gene are SGHRS and YFSETQ. V was clipped by 1 base and J by 6 bases, with 13 bases between them. For the CDR3, the DNA is TGCGCCAGCAGCTTGACAACAGGGTCCCCCGGGGAGCTGTTTTTT. Translated, it gives CASSLTTGSPGELFF.

J is TRBJ2-3 and V is TRBV6-5; D not certain. Between the trimmed V and J ends, which lost 2 bases and 0 bases, there was a span of 6 bases. The CDR3 contains 14 residues. From germline, CDR1 is MNHEY and CDR2 SVGAGI. This chain's CDR3 is CASSYEHSTDTQYF. The DNA of the CDR3 is TGTGCCAGCAGTTACGAGCATAGCACAGATACGCAGTATTTT.

The chain joins TRBV27 to TRBJ2-3; 10 positions match TRBD1. Germline CDR1 is MNHEY and CDR2 is SMNVEV (reference sequence). Trimming took 5 bases from V and 2 from J; bases not matched to a gene: 7. CDR3 size: 16 residues. The CDR3: CASSRRTGGNTDTQYF. CDR3 nucleotide sequence: TGTGCCAGCAGTCGCCGGACAGGGGGAAACACAGATACGCAGTATTTT.

This clone has more than one count but fewer than ten. The chain joins TRBV9 to TRBJ2-5; maybe TRBD1 (5 bases). The J call may be faulty, since TRBJ2-7 better matches the DNA end. CDR1 SGDLS and CDR2 YYNGEE come from the germline V gene. There are 15 residues in the CDR3. In DNA form, the CDR3 reads TGTGCCAGCAGCGTAGTCAGGGCACAATCCTACGAGCAGTACTTC. It specifies CASSVVRAQSYEQYF.

The V call is TRBV18, the J call TRBJ2-7, with D possibly matching TRBD2 (7 bases). The CDR3 loop spans 14 amino acids. V was cut by 6 bases and J by 2 bases, with 14 bases left in between. The germline V gene encodes CDR1 KGHSH and CDR2 LQKENI. The CDR3 is CASSRGAQTYEQYF. The CDR3, as DNA: TGTGCCAGCTCCCGGGGGGCACAAACCTACGAGCAGTACTTC.

The chain combines TRBV29-1 with TRBJ1-2, with no clear D. CDR1 is SQVTM, CDR2 ANQGSEA, per germline. With 4 bases removed from V and 6 bases from J, the gap between germline ends came to 15 bases. The CDR3 sequence is 13 residues long. DNA for the CDR3: TGCAGCGTTGTAGCCCCGGAGACTGATGGCTACACCTTC. It yields the protein CSVVAPETDGYTF.

In its sample, this clone was seen once. The chain couples TRBV27 to TRBJ2-2; 8 nucleotides agree with TRBD1. Germline assignment: CDR1 MNHEY and CDR2 SMNVEV (reference sequence). J lost 4 bases, V lost 6 bases, and 7 bases had no gene match. The CDR3 contains 15 residues. Written as DNA, the CDR3 is TGTGCCAGCAGAGTAAAACAGGGGGTCACCGGGGAGCTGTTTTTT. Encoded protein: CASRVKQGVTGELFF.

The chain employs TRBV15 and TRBJ1-1; 8 bases match TRBD1. The CDR3 length is 16 residues. The germline V gene encodes CDR1 LNHNV and CDR2 YYDKDF (reference sequence). V gave up 1 base and J gave up 1 base; unmatched junction bases: 5. The CDR3 reads CATSRGDRGRNTEAFF. The CDR3 DNA sequence: TGTGCCACCAGCAGAGGAGACAGGGGTCGGAACACTGAAGCTTTCTTT.